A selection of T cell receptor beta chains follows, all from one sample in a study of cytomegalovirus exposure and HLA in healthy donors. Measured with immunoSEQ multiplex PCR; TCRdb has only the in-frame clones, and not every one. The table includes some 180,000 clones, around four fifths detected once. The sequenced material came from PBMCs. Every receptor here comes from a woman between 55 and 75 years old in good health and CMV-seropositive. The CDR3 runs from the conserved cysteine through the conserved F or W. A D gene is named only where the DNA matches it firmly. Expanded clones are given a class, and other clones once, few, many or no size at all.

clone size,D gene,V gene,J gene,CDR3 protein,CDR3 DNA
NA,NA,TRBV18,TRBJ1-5,CASSPTTRVFSAQHF,TGTGCCAGCTCACCCACGACTAGGGTCTTTTCGGCCCAGCATTTT
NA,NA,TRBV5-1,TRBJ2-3,CASSLVVLTDTQYF,TGCGCCAGCAGCTTGGTTGTACTCACAGATACGCAGTATTTT
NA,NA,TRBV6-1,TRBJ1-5,CASNRVLTGYQPQHF,TGTGCCAGCAATCGGGTCTTGACAGGCTATCAGCCCCAGCATTTT
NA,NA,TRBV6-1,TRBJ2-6,CASSEATRVGGANVLTF,TGTGCCAGCAGTGAAGCTACGAGGGTCGGTGGGGCCAACGTCCTGACTTTC
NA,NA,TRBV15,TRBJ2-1,CATSRGRRGRYDNEQFF,TGTGCCACCAGCAGAGGTCGGCGGGGCCGCTATGACAATGAGCAGTTCTTC
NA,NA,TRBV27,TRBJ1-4,CASSLSRGREKLFF,TGTGCCAGCAGTTTAAGCAGGGGTCGGGAAAAACTGTTTTTT
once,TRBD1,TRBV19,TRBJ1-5,CASNDRDNQPQHF,TGTGCCAGTAACGACAGGGACAATCAGCCCCAGCATTTT
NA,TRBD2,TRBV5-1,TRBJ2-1,CASRPRGGGYNEQFF,TGCGCCAGCAGACCTCGCGGGGGGGGCTACAATGAGCAGTTCTTC
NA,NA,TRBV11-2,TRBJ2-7,CASSPGRRPYEQYF,TGTGCCAGCAGCCCAGGGAGGAGACCCTACGAGCAGTACTTC
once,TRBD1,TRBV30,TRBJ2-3,CAWDRGESTDTQYF,TGTGCCTGGGACAGGGGTGAAAGCACAGATACGCAGTATTTT
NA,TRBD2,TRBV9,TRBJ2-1,CASSATSGRAAYNEQFF,TGTGCCAGCAGCGCCACTAGCGGGAGGGCAGCGTACAATGAGCAGTTCTTC
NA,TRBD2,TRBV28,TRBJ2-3,CASSAPRGRESTDTQYF,TGTGCCAGCAGTGCCCCCCGTGGGCGGGAGAGCACAGATACGCAGTATTTT
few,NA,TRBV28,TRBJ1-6,CASSLFTGNYSPLHF,TGTGCCAGCAGTTTATTTACAGGGAATTATTCACCCCTCCACTTT
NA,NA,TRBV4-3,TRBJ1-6,CASSPQGGARYNSPLHF,TGCGCCAGCAGCCCTCAAGGGGGGGCTCGCTATAATTCACCCCTCCACTTT
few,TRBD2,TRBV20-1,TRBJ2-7,CSAGTSGDQYF,TGCAGTGCTGGGACTAGCGGAGATCAGTACTTC
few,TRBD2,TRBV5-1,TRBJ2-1,CASSSRLADEQFF,TGCGCCAGCAGCTCAAGACTAGCCGATGAGCAGTTCTTC
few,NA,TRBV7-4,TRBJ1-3,CASSLGRRGFSGNTIYF,TGTGCCAGCAGCTTAGGGCGCCGAGGCTTCTCTGGAAACACCATATATTTT
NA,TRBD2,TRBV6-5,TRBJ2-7,CASSYSLAGGSYEQYF,TGTGCCAGCAGTTATAGCCTAGCGGGGGGTTCCTACGAGCAGTACTTC
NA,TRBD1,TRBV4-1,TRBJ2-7,CASSQSEDRVKPYEQYF,TGCGCCAGCAGCCAATCCGAGGACAGGGTGAAACCCTACGAGCAGTACTTC
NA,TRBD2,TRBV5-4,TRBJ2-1,CASSFGGSNEQFF,TGTGCCAGCAGCTTCGGCGGGAGTAATGAGCAGTTCTTC
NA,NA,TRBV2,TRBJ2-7,CASSELLAPYEQYF,TGTGCCAGCAGTGAACTGCTAGCCCCCTACGAGCAGTACTTC
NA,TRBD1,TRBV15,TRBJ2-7,CATSRGQGSYEQYF,TGTGCCACCAGCAGGGGACAGGGAAGCTACGAGCAGTACTTC
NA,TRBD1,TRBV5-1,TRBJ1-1,CASSRTGGNTEAFF,TGCGCCAGCAGTCGGACAGGAGGGAACACTGAAGCTTTCTTT
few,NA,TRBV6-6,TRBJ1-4,CASSNLLPLGEKLFF,TGTGCCAGCAGTAACCTACTCCCTCTTGGTGAAAAACTGTTTTTT
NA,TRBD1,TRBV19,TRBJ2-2,CASSISGTGFQAGELFF,TGTGCCAGTAGTATATCCGGGACAGGGTTTCAGGCCGGGGAGCTGTTTTTT
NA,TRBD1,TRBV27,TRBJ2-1,CASSLGQGNYEQFF,TGTGCCAGCAGTTTGGGACAGGGGAACTATGAGCAGTTCTTC
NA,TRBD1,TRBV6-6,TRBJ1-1,CASSTGVNTEAFF,TGTGCCAGCAGCACAGGGGTGAACACTGAAGCTTTCTTT
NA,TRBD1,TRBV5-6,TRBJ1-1,CASRMMGQPMNTEAFF,TGTGCCAGCAGAATGATGGGACAGCCTATGAACACTGAAGCTTTCTTT
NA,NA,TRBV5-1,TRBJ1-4,CASSPGSEKLFF,TGCGCCAGCAGTCCAGGGTCTGAAAAACTGTTTTTT
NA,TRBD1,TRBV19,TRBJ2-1,CASTPPGQANNEQFF,TGTGCCAGTACGCCACCGGGACAGGCCAACAATGAGCAGTTCTTC
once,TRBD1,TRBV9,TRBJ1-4,CASSRTGITNEKLFF,TGTGCCAGCAGCCGGACAGGGATCACTAATGAAAAACTGTTTTTT
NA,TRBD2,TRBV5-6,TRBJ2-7,CASSDKAGVPYEQYF,TGTGCCAGCAGCGATAAAGCGGGAGTTCCCTACGAGCAGTACTTC
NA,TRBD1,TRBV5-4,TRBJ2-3,CASSPTAGGSTDTQYF,TGTGCCAGCAGCCCTACCGCAGGGGGCTCCACAGATACGCAGTATTTT
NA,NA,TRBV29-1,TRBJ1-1,CSVEDDRTSAFF,TGCAGCGTTGAAGATGACAGGACTTCAGCTTTCTTT
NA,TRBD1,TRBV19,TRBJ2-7,CASRNSGTGYYEQYF,TGTGCCAGTAGAAACAGTGGGACAGGGTACTACGAGCAGTACTTC
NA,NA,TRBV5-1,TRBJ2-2,CASSGRVRQTRNTGELFF,TGCGCCAGCAGCGGCCGCGTCAGGCAGACTAGGAACACCGGGGAGCTGTTTTTT
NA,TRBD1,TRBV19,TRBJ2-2,CASSPTGGAYTGELFF,TGTGCCAGTAGTCCAACAGGGGGCGCTTACACCGGGGAGCTGTTTTTT
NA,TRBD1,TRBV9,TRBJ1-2,CASSLQGPYGYTF,TGTGCCAGCAGCTTACAGGGGCCCTATGGCTACACCTTC
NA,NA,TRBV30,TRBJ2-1,CAWTPPGSASDNEQFF,TGTGCCTGGACACCCCCGGGGAGTGCTTCGGACAATGAGCAGTTCTTC